The clone carrying this T cell receptor (beta chain) appeared many times. One entry per CDR3 protein results from TCRdb running MiXCR on the reads. This table holds some 300,000 distinct CDR3 sequences, roughly 13% found once. The CDR3 totals 13 residues. CDR1 SNHLY and CDR2 FYNNEI come from the germline V gene. The V and J ends lost 4 bases and 2 bases respectively, with 9 bases between them. This record comes from a study of T cell repertoires in cytomegalovirus infection. Study overall: Public TCR beta signatures marked donors with CMV infection and the matching HLA.

This sequence was found in a human donor in good health (CMV status not recorded). Some clones in this sample may be carry-over from other donors' samples. The gene calls are TRBV2 and TRBJ2-7, with unresolved D. Material for sequencing was PBMCs. CDR3 residues: CASSGEFTYEQYF. For the CDR3, the DNA is TGTGCCAGCAGTGGGGAATTTACCTACGAGCAGTACTTC.